Each of the 21 T cell receptor beta chains below was sequenced from the same sample in a study of T cells after yellow fever vaccination. Each CDR3 protein is one row after TCRdb ran MiXCR on the 5' RACE reads. Counted here are approximately 300,000 distinct CDR3 sequences, approximately 12% occurring once; the ten biggest clones make up roughly 0.5%. Here the sequenced sample was CD4+ T cells sorted from PBMCs, taken 45 days after the yellow fever booster vaccination. All receptors derive from a man aged 25 to 45 who received the YFV17D yellow fever vaccine.

CDR3 nucleotide sequence: TGCAGTGCACGGATGAACGGACAGGTTGGCTATGGCTACACCTTC. It is translated as CSARMNGQVGYGYTF. The chain links TRBV20-1 to TRBJ1-2; 7 bases map to TRBD1. V shed 6 bases, J shed 4 bases, and the junction held 14 bases outside the gene matches. CDR3 length: 15 residues. Germline CDR1 reads DFQATT; CDR2 reads SNEGSKA (reference sequence).

This clonotype was recorded at least ten times. The rearrangement links TRBV5-5 to TRBJ2-3; unclear D gene. The CDR3 sequence is 15 residues long. Trimming removed 1 base at V and 2 bases at J, with 11 bases between. Germline V gene lookup returns CDR1 SGHKS and CDR2 YYEKEE (reference sequence). CDR3 DNA sequence: TGTGCCAGCAGCTTGTTAGTGGTCCCCACAGATACGCAGTATTTT. It translates to CASSLLVVPTDTQYF.

In its sample, this clonotype was seen a few times. The chain uses TRBV6-5 and TRBJ2-7, with TRBD2 matching 9 bases. Trimming cost V 0 bases and J 6 bases; bases outside gene matches: 6. The germline V gene encodes CDR1 MNHEY and CDR2 SVGAGI. The CDR3 is 15 amino acids. The CDR3 loop reads CASSYSGAGGREQYF. The CDR3 DNA reads TGTGCCAGCAGTTACTCTGGGGCGGGAGGGCGCGAGCAGTACTTC.

The table lists this clonotype with a few counts. The genes are TRBV15 and TRBJ1-1; tentatively, D is TRBD1 (6 bases). Germline CDR1 and CDR2: LNHNV and YYDKDF (reference sequence). The CDR3 spans 14 residues. Trimming stripped 0 bases from V and 4 bases from J, with 9 bases between. The CDR3 nucleotides are TGTGCCACCAGCAGAGAGCAGGGGTTCACTGAAGCTTTCTTT. Amino acids: CATSREQGFTEAFF.

This chain uses TRBV12-3 or TRBV12-4 with TRBJ2-3; TRBD2 might be the D (7 bases). Trimming cost V 7 bases and J 4 bases, with 18 bases left between them. CDR3 length: 15 amino acids. The CDR3 DNA is TGTGCCAGCACCGTAACAGGGAGGGGCGCAGATACGCAGTATTTT. This encodes CASTVTGRGADTQYF.

The rearrangement links TRBV7-8 to TRBJ1-2, with D possibly TRBD1 on 5 matching bases. Germline V gives CDR1 SGHVS, CDR2 FQNEAQ. This CDR3 has 13 amino acids. Trimming removed 8 bases at V and 4 bases at J, with 14 bases between. The CDR3 bases are TGTGCCAGCGGACTTAGGGGTGGCTATGGCTACACCTTC. Amino acids: CASGLRGGYGYTF.

The rearrangement links TRBV24-1 to TRBJ2-7; 12 bases agree with TRBD1. The CDR3 is 17 residues long. V was pared by 12 bases and J by 5 bases, with 19 bases of the junction left unmatched. Looked up from germline, CDR1 is KGHDR and CDR2 is SFDVKD. The CDR3 DNA is TGTGCCGTACAGTCCATTAACCGGGACAGGGGGCCAAACGAGCAGTACTTC. This translates into CAVQSINRDRGPNEQYF.

In its sample, this clonotype was seen many times. The chain joins TRBV5-1 to TRBJ2-3; D is undetermined. Deletions cut 0 bases from V and 0 bases from J, with 5 bases between. Per germline, CDR1 SGHRS and CDR2 YFSETQ. CDR3 length: 14 amino acids. The CDR3: CASSLADSTDTQYF. The DNA of the CDR3 is TGCGCCAGCAGCTTGGCGGACAGCACAGATACGCAGTATTTT.

The chain has TRBV20-1 and TRBJ1-1, with 8 bases that match TRBD1. The length of the CDR3 is 16 residues. V shed 4 bases, J shed 6 bases, and the junction held 16 bases outside the gene matches. Per the germline V gene, CDR1 is DFQATT and CDR2 is SNEGSKA (reference sequence). DNA for the CDR3: TGCAGTGCTAAAGTCAAGTCGGGACAGGTTGTGGCTGAAGCTTTCTTT. This translates into CSAKVKSGQVVAEAFF.

This clonotype has a handful of counts. The V and J genes are TRBV6-5 and TRBJ1-6, with D possibly matching TRBD1 (6 bases). The V gene lost 5 bases and the J gene lost 8 bases, with 16 bases spanning the gap. The germline V gene encodes CDR1 MNHEY and CDR2 SVGAGI. The CDR3 is made up of 15 amino acids. CDR3 residues: CASSVLDSDYSPLHF. CDR3 DNA sequence: TGTGCCAGCAGTGTACTGGACAGTGATTATTCACCCCTCCACTTT.

This sequence joins TRBV20-1 and TRBJ2-7, with 7 bases matching TRBD2. Germline V lookup: CDR1 DFQATT, CDR2 SNEGSKA (reference sequence). The CDR3 sequence is 12 residues long. Trimming removed 5 bases from V and 2 bases from J; junction bases left unmatched: 3. CDR3 residues: CSAETSPYEQYF. The CDR3 coding sequence is TGCAGTGCTGAGACTAGCCCCTACGAGCAGTACTTC.

In its sample, this clonotype was seen a few times. The rearrangement links TRBV10-3 to TRBJ1-5, with 7 bases fitting TRBD1. V lost 6 bases to trimming and J lost 6 bases; unmatched junction nucleotides: 8. The CDR3 length is 14 residues. Per germline, CDR1 ENHRY and CDR2 SYGVKD. CDR3 sequence (DNA): TGTGCCATCAGAGAAGACAGGGATAGTCAGCCCCAGCATTTT. Its translation: CAIREDRDSQPQHF.

This clonotype was seen more than once but under ten times. The rearrangement links TRBV20-1 to TRBJ2-5, with D perhaps matching TRBD2 (5 bases). The CDR3 contains 12 residues. Trimming shortened V by 5 bases and J by 3 bases, and 10 bases separated the two germline ends. Looked up from germline, CDR1 is DFQATT and CDR2 is SNEGSKA (reference sequence). CDR3: CSAGGLEETQYF. CDR3 sequence (DNA): TGCAGTGCTGGAGGTTTAGAAGAGACCCAGTACTTC.

This clonotype was seen only a few times. The chain recombines TRBV7-3 with TRBJ2-3; D unclear. Trimming left V 3 bases short and J 4 bases short, with 8 bases between. The germline V gene encodes CDR1 SGHTA and CDR2 FQGTGA. This CDR3 is built from 13 residues. In DNA form, the CDR3 reads TGTGCCAGCAGCTTGGGCAACGCAGATACGCAGTATTTT. Amino acids: CASSLGNADTQYF.

This rearrangement joins TRBV5-1 to TRBJ2-6; D unclear. V was clipped by 4 bases and J by 0 bases, with 11 bases between them. Per germline, CDR1 SGHRS and CDR2 YFSETQ. The CDR3 runs to 16 residues. This chain's CDR3 is CASSPAPVSGANVLTF. CDR3 nucleotide sequence: TGCGCCAGCAGCCCCGCACCAGTCTCTGGGGCCAACGTCCTGACTTTC.

This clonotype was observed a few times. The CDR3 loop reads CASNRKDRNNEQFF. The CDR3 coding sequence is TGTGCCAGCAACCGAAAGGACAGAAACAATGAGCAGTTCTTC. The chain recombines TRBV2 with TRBJ2-1; maybe TRBD1 (6 bases). The CDR3 length is 14 residues. Germline values: CDR1 SNHLY, CDR2 FYNNEI. V was trimmed by 7 bases and J by 5 bases, leaving 15 bases between them. The whole variable domain, filled in from reference TRBV2 and TRBJ2-1, reads EPEVTQTPSHQVTQMGQEVILRCVPISNHLYFYWYRQILGQKVEFLVSFYNNEISEKSEIFDDQFSVERPDGSNFTLKIRSTKLEDSAMYFCASNRKDRNNEQFFGPGTRLTVL.

The chain employs TRBV3-1 and TRBJ2-2, with 10 positions matching TRBD1. This CDR3 is 17 amino acids long. The germline gives CDR1 LGHDT, CDR2 YNNKEL (reference sequence). The trim removed 0 bases at V and 7 bases at J, leaving 8 bases unmatched. CDR3 bases: TGTGCCAGCAGCCAAGATCCGACAGGGGGCGTTTACGGGGAGCTGTTTTTT. This translates into CASSQDPTGGVYGELFF.

This clonotype was observed once. CDR3 residues: CASSTLAEGRDEQFF. For the CDR3, the DNA is TGTGCCAGCAGCACCCTAGCGGAGGGGAGGGATGAGCAGTTCTTC. The chain recombines TRBV3-1 with TRBJ2-1, with 7 bases lining up with TRBD2. The CDR3 consists of 15 residues. Germline V gene lookup returns CDR1 LGHDT and CDR2 YNNKEL (reference sequence). The ends lost 5 bases at V and 8 bases at J; junction bases unmatched: 12.

Ten or more counts support this clonotype. One end of the junction is discordant with germline, which a read error may explain. This chain uses TRBV5-1 with TRBJ2-7; 11 positions match TRBD2. This CDR3 has 14 residues. Germline CDR1 and CDR2: SGHRS and YFSETQ. The CDR3 loop is CASSPGTSGYEQYF. The CDR3 DNA reads as TGTGCCAGCAGCCCGGGGACTAGCGGTTACGAGCAGTACTTC. Looking up the rest from reference TRBV5-1 and TRBJ2-7 gives the full variable domain: KAGVTQTPRYLIKTRGQQVTLSCSPISGHRSVSWYQQTPGQGLQFLFEYFSETQRNKGNFPGRFSGRQFSNSRSEMNVSTLELGDSALYLCASSPGTSGYEQYFGPGTRLTVT.

The chain is built from TRBV14 and TRBJ1-2; D unclear. The CDR3 has 11 amino acids. Trimming removed 1 base from V and 10 bases from J, with 7 bases in between. Germline-derived CDR1 and CDR2 are SGHDN and FVKESK. CDR3 sequence: CASSQAQVYTF. For the CDR3, the DNA is TGTGCCAGCAGCCAAGCCCAAGTCTACACCTTC.

This clonotype was observed at least ten times. V gene TRBV5-1 combines with J gene TRBJ2-1; 7 bases are shared with TRBD2. Germline assignment: CDR1 SGHRS and CDR2 YFSETQ. The trim removed 4 bases at V and 8 bases at J, leaving 9 bases unmatched. CDR3 size: 14 residues. CDR3 sequence reads: CASSPQTSSDEQFF. The CDR3 nucleotides read TGCGCCAGCAGCCCACAGACTAGCAGCGATGAGCAGTTCTTC.